This TCR beta chain was obtained from a study of response to subunit inactivated influenza vaccine. General study findings and limits: Seasonal influenza vaccination, on each occasion, was suggested by the authors to recruit few new T cells.

TCRdb re-called the RT-PCR reads through MiXCR, storing one row per CDR3 protein. The data contain around 600,000 distinct CDR3 sequences, approximately 11% of them singletons. This clonotype was picked up a small number of times. Its antigen is unknown. This CDR3 has 15 residues. V was shortened by 1 base and J by 1 base, with 7 bases between the two germline ends. The germline gives CDR1 SGHTA, CDR2 FQGTGA. These records were also assigned to another study, of T cells expressing NK-cell markers. That source adds: Making the TCR beta cDNA relied on 5'RACE template switching with UMIs. In the group of eight sequenced donors, seven were HCMV-seropositive and one was seronegative. NKG2C+ dominant clonotypes from 6 or 7 donors made up about 1.0-7.5% of CD8+ T cells.

The chain employs TRBV7-3 and TRBJ2-2; no firm D call. The starting material was PBMCs from blood, obtained on the day of vaccination. The TCR originated in a man in his forties or fifties who received an inactivated influenza vaccine. The CDR3 nucleotides are TGTGCCAGCAGCTTAAACACGGAGAACACCGGGGAGCTGTTTTTT. The encoded protein is CASSLNTENTGELFF. The full variable domain, its missing parts supplied by reference TRBV7-3 and TRBJ2-2, is GAGVSQTPSNKVTEKGKYVELRCDPISGHTALYWYRQSLGQGPEFLIYFQGTGAADDSGLPNDRFFAVRPEGSVSTLKIQRTERGDSAVYLCASSLNTENTGELFFGEGSRLTVL.